This T cell receptor (beta chain) was sequenced in a study of cytomegalovirus exposure and HLA in healthy donors. Study summary: The same platform was used for the 130 or so validation repertoires as for the approximately 630 first-cohort repertoires, as reported in a later analysis.

For this clone: Its antigen is as yet unknown.

Findings and limits, study-wide: Clusters of TCRs from the first cohort tended to co-occur in the 120 or so validation repertoires (as a later analysis found). For cytomegalovirus status, the classifier reportedly gave diagnoses with high specificity and sensitivity.

Measured with immunoSEQ multiplex PCR; TCRdb has only the in-frame clones, and not every one. The sample carries some 250,000 clones, nearly 90% recorded once. Looked up from germline, CDR1 is SGHVS and CDR2 is FQNEAQ. The CDR3 runs to 12 residues. J was trimmed by 12 bases and V by 4 bases; bases with no gene match: 4. The V gene is TRBV7-8, the J gene TRBJ1-2, with 11 bases identical to TRBD1. This TCR was recovered from a woman between 18 and 29 years old in good health and CMV-seronegative. Material: PBMCs. CDR3 sequence (DNA): TGTGCCAGCAGCTCCCGGACAGGGGGCCACACCTTC. Translated, it gives CASSSRTGGHTF.